A selection of T cell receptor beta chains follows, all from one sample in a study of Ad26.COV2.S vaccination and SARS-CoV-2 variants. The method was immunoSEQ multiplex PCR; TCRdb's version includes in-frame clones alone and lacks a portion of them. The sample holds about 680,000 clones, roughly nine tenths seen once. The sample in question was peripheral blood, obtained in a trial of Ad26.COV2.S vaccine versus placebo. These receptors all stem from a person between 18 and 60 years old who received the Ad26.COV2.S COVID-19 vaccine or a placebo. Both conserved end residues are part of each CDR3. A D gene is named only where the DNA matches it firmly. The listing skips clone size in some rows; elsewhere it reads once, few, many or a size class.

D gene	J gene	clone size	V gene	CDR3 DNA	CDR3 protein
TRBD1	TRBJ2-1	.	TRBV5-6	TGTGCCAGCAGCTCGGGGTTCACAGGGGACTACAATGAGCAGTTCTTC	CASSSGFTGDYNEQFF
TRBD1	TRBJ2-1	.	TRBV11-2	TGTGCCAGCAGCCCGTACAGGGGGCTGGGAAATGAGCAGTTCTTC	CASSPYRGLGNEQFF
.	TRBJ1-4	once	TRBV4-1	TGCGCCAGCAGCCAATGGGTAGGCGAAAAACTGTTTTTT	CASSQWVGEKLFF
.	TRBJ2-7	.	TRBV18	TGTGCCAGCTCACCACTTGGCGGATTTGCCTACGAGCAGTACTTC	CASSPLGGFAYEQYF
.	TRBJ1-3	.	TRBV5-5	TGTGCCAGCAGTTATACTGTACCAGGAAGTGGAAACACCATATATTTT	CASSYTVPGSGNTIYF
.	TRBJ2-7	.	TRBV15	TGTGCCACCAGCAGAGGGGGGCGGGGAAGCTACGAGCAGTACTTC	CATSRGGRGSYEQYF
TRBD1	TRBJ1-3	.	TRBV6-1	TGTGCCAGCAGTGAAGGGACAGGGCGTGGAAACACCATATATTTT	CASSEGTGRGNTIYF
TRBD1	TRBJ2-7	.	TRBV20-1	TGCAGTGCTAGTGGGACAGGCTACGAGCAGTACTTC	CSASGTGYEQYF
.	TRBJ2-7	.	TRBV10-1	TGCGCCAGCGGGAGTATCTACGAGCAGTACTTC	CASGSIYEQYF
.	TRBJ2-1	.	TRBV5-1	TGCGCCAGCAGCTTGGGACAGACCTACAATGAGCAGTTCTTC	CASSLGQTYNEQFF